A single sample is the source of the 14 T cell receptor beta chains below, sequenced in a study of metastatic and nonmetastatic thyroid tumors. TCRdb reanalyzed the PCR reads with MiXCR. This sample carries over 25,000 clones, over 15% of them seen once, and the ten largest clones take about 5%. Ahead of thyroid surgery, no patient had received treatment of any kind. Sequenced material: blood. These receptors all stem from a female donor with papillary thyroid cancer or a benign thyroid nodule (not recorded which). Some clones in this sample may be carry-over from other donors' samples.

This clone was picked up many times. The chain recombines TRBV28 with TRBJ2-1, with D possibly matching TRBD2 (5 bases). Germline V CDR1 and CDR2: MDHEN, SYDVKM. The germline V and J ends were trimmed by 7 bases and 3 bases, with 7 bases remaining between them. This CDR3 has 12 residues. CDR3 region: CASTGNYNEQFF. CDR3 sequence (DNA): TGTGCCAGCACGGGAAACTACAATGAGCAGTTCTTC.

The sample holds many counts of this clone. The chain recombines TRBV7-8 with TRBJ1-1, with TRBD1 matching over 8 bases. The trim removed 4 bases at V and 1 base at J, leaving 5 bases unmatched. Germline V gene sequence: CDR1 SGHVS, CDR2 FQNEAQ. The CDR3 covers 15 residues. CDR3 in DNA: TGTGCCAGCAGCTCATCGCAGGGGGCGAACACTGAAGCTTTCTTT. Protein: CASSSSQGANTEAFF.

This chain connects TRBV7-2 to TRBJ2-5, with 15 nucleotides matching TRBD2. Per germline, CDR1 SGHTA and CDR2 FQGNSA. This CDR3 has 17 amino acids. V gave up 5 bases and J gave up 5 bases; unmatched junction bases: 9. CDR3 nucleotides: TGTGCCAGCAGCCTTGGGACTAGCGGGAGGTTAGGGGAGACCCAGTACTTC. The encoded protein is CASSLGTSGRLGETQYF.

This clone has ten or more counts. This chain joins TRBV19 and TRBJ2-1, with D possibly TRBD2 on 6 matching bases. The germline V and J ends were trimmed by 1 base and 0 bases, with 7 bases remaining between them. The CDR3 length is 15 residues. The germline CDR1 and CDR2 sequences are LNHDA and SQIVND (reference sequence). This CDR3 is CASSIGAGSYNEQFF. The DNA for the CDR3 is TGTGCCAGTAGTATAGGAGCGGGCTCCTACAATGAGCAGTTCTTC.

The sample holds many counts of this clone. This may stem from a read error, because a much larger clone lies one nucleotide away. The J gene is TRBJ2-1, the V gene TRBV5-1; TRBD1 matches 7 bases. The CDR3 sequence is 14 residues long. Germline assignment: CDR1 SGHRS and CDR2 YFSETQ. V dropped 6 bases and J dropped 5; count of bases not matched to a gene: 8. CDR3 residues: CASKPGTDHNEQFF. DNA of the CDR3: TGCGCCAGCAAACCCGGGACAGATCACAATGAGCAGTTCTTC.

This clone showed up many times. This chain uses TRBV9 with TRBJ2-1; TRBD2 matches 8 bases. The CDR3 consists of 15 residues. V shed 0 bases and J 8 bases; nucleotides not matched to a gene: 7. In germline, CDR1 is SGDLS, CDR2 YYNGEE. This CDR3 reads CASSVGPTSGYEQFF. The CDR3 bases are TGTGCCAGCAGCGTAGGACCCACTAGCGGCTATGAGCAGTTCTTC.

This clone was seen repeatedly, ten times or more. This chain links TRBV15 with TRBJ2-5, with a tentative D call TRBD1 (6 bases). V shed 3 bases and J shed 1 base, with 9 bases lying between them. Germline V gives CDR1 LNHNV, CDR2 YYDKDF (reference sequence). The CDR3 spans 14 residues. CDR3 sequence: CATSRGHTQETQYF. DNA for the CDR3: TGTGCCACCAGCAGGGGACACACCCAAGAGACCCAGTACTTC.

This clone was observed many times. The rearrangement uses TRBV5-4 and TRBJ2-2, with 8 bases aligning to TRBD1. V was pared by 3 bases and J by 4 bases, with 5 bases of the junction left unmatched. Germline V gene data show CDR1 as SGHNT and CDR2 as YYREEE (reference sequence). The CDR3 totals 15 residues. This CDR3 reads CASSSHTGGTGELFF. In DNA form, the CDR3 reads TGTGCCAGCAGCTCCCATACAGGGGGCACCGGGGAGCTGTTTTTT.

This clone came up many times. The V and J genes are TRBV19 and TRBJ1-1, with unresolved D. This CDR3 is 11 amino acids long. Trimming took 10 bases from V and 1 from J, leaving 7 bases between them. Germline V gene data show CDR1 as LNHDA and CDR2 as SQIVND (reference sequence). This CDR3 reads CATYRNTEAFF. The CDR3 bases are TGTGCCACCTACAGGAACACTGAAGCTTTCTTT.

This clone occurred many times. V is TRBV6-4 and J is TRBJ2-1; TRBD2 aligns across 12 bases. V trimming: 4 bases; J trimming: 2 bases; junction bases outside the gene matches: 0. CDR1 and CDR2 (germline): MRHNA, SNTAGT. CDR3 size: 15 residues. CDR3 in amino acids: CASSGTSGAYNEQFF. DNA for the CDR3: TGTGCCAGCAGTGGGACTAGCGGGGCCTACAATGAGCAGTTCTTC.

This clone was counted at least ten times. The chain employs TRBV6-8 and TRBJ1-5; no clear D. This CDR3 has 15 residues. Germline loops: CDR1 MNHGY, CDR2 SAAAGT. V gave up 4 bases and J gave up 0 bases, with 10 bases separating them. Here the CDR3 reads CASSLNPSSNQPQHF. In nucleotides, the CDR3 is TGTGCCAGCAGTTTAAATCCGAGTAGCAATCAGCCCCAGCATTTT.

This clone occurred many times. The chain joins TRBV4-1 to TRBJ1-2; 9 nucleotides match TRBD1. Germline lookup yields CDR1 MGHRA and CDR2 YSYEKL. CDR3 length: 16 residues. J gave up 5 bases and V 1 base, and 8 bases lay outside the gene matches. CDR3 coding DNA: TGCGCCAGCAGCCAAGGAGCGAGACAGGGGGGGTATGGCTACACCTTC. The encoded protein is CASSQGARQGGYGYTF.

The sample holds many counts of this clone. The chain combines TRBV30 with TRBJ1-5; possibly TRBD1 for D (5 bases). The germline CDR1 and CDR2 sequences are GTSNPN and SVGIG (reference sequence). The CDR3 runs 13 residues. Deletions cut 3 bases from V and 4 bases from J, with 10 bases between. Written as DNA, the CDR3 is TGTGCCTGGAGCGCAGACAGAAATCAGCCCCAGCATTTT. It translates to CAWSADRNQPQHF. Full variable domain (missing parts from reference TRBV30 and TRBJ1-5): SQTIHQWPATLVQPVGSPLSLECTVEGTSNPNLYWYRQAAGRGLQLLFYSVGIGQISSEVPQNLSASRPQDRQFILSSKKLLLSDSGFYLCAWSADRNQPQHFGDGTRLSIL.

Note on this clone: A clone one base away is much larger, so this may be a read error. This chain uses TRBV16 with TRBJ2-1; D is undetermined. Germline lookup yields CDR1 KGHSY and CDR2 FQNENV. V was shortened by 1 base and J by 15 bases, with 13 bases between the two germline ends. This CDR3 region has 12 residues. The CDR3 nucleotides are TGTGCCAGCAGCCAATTCCTCCCCATGGTGTTCTTC. This translates into CASSQFLPMVFF.